This TCR beta chain was sequenced during a study of blood T cells in healthy people across ages. Study-level points and caveats: It was held that the diversity estimates obtained from one million T cells were underestimates.

In regard to this clonotype: The antigen remains unidentified.

The sample providers were healthy Caucasian people from Russia, aged roughly 6 to 95. Every donor contributed around 10 milliliters of peripheral blood by blood draw. The CDR3 covers 13 residues. Trimming removed 1 base from V and 4 bases from J, with 7 bases in between. CDR1 and CDR2 (germline): LGHDT, YNNKEL (reference sequence). Then a second PCR, running about 6 to 12 cycles, was carried out with a sample-barcoded 5' primer and a J-beta primer mix. In TCRdb, the 5' RACE reads were re-called with MiXCR into one record per CDR3 protein. Here the sample spans approximately 800,000 distinct CDR3 sequences, around 36% being singletons.

Sequencing was carried out using blood. The V and J genes are TRBV3-1 and TRBJ1-2; D is ambiguous. This receptor was identified in a man in his late teens or twenties in good health. The CDR3 DNA reads as TGTGCCAGCAGCCAAGGGGCCTTCTATGGCTACACCTTC. Translating it yields CASSQGAFYGYTF.